These 17 T cell receptor beta chains originate from one sample sequenced in a study of blood T cell repertoires in COVID-19. The protocol was immunoSEQ multiplex PCR, while the TCRdb copy is restricted to in-frame clones and leaves out a portion. The sample shows some 200,000 clones, 75% to 90% of them seen only once. Material for sequencing was PBMCs or T cells enriched from blood (not recorded which). Receptors originate from a woman aged 18-29 years in a cohort exposed to, infected with or recovered from COVID-19 (not recorded which).

The chain combines TRBV11-2 with TRBJ2-1, with D maybe TRBD1 (5 bases). Germline CDR1 SGHAT, CDR2 FQNNGV. This CDR3 comprises 14 residues. V shed 5 bases and J shed 5 bases, with 13 bases lying between them. CDR3 in DNA: TGTGCCAGCAGCCCTAACCGACAGAACAATGAGCAGTTCTTC. Its protein product is CASSPNRQNNEQFF.

CDR3 amino acids: CASSSSRGGSNQPQHF. The CDR3, as DNA: TGTGCCAGCAGCTCCAGCCGTGGGGGCAGCAATCAGCCCCAGCATTTT. The chain carries TRBV7-9 and TRBJ1-5, with a tentative D call TRBD1 (6 bases). Germline CDR1 is SEHNR and CDR2 is FQNEAQ (reference sequence). V shed 4 bases and J shed 1 base, with 14 bases lying between them. This CDR3 has 16 amino acids.

The V and J genes are TRBV19 and TRBJ1-3; tentatively, D is TRBD1 (6 bases). V was pared by 6 bases and J by 0 bases, with 9 bases between. Germline V gene lookup returns CDR1 LNHDA and CDR2 SQIVND (reference sequence). This CDR3 spans 14 amino acids. The CDR3 sequence: CASSPGHSGNTIYF. The CDR3 DNA is TGTGCCAGTAGCCCGGGACACTCTGGAAACACCATATATTTT.

V and J are TRBV11-1 and TRBJ2-3, with 8 bases identical to TRBD1. V lost 4 bases to trimming and J lost 2 bases; unmatched junction nucleotides: 8. Germline V gene data show CDR1 as SGHAT and CDR2 as FQDESV (reference sequence). The CDR3 length is 16 residues. The CDR3 sequence is CASSSHGQGATDTQYF. CDR3 coding DNA: TGTGCCAGCAGCTCACACGGACAGGGTGCCACAGATACGCAGTATTTT.

The chain is built from TRBV11-2 and TRBJ1-5, with D maybe TRBD1 (5 bases). From germline, CDR1 is SGHAT and CDR2 FQNNGV. Trimming cost V 3 bases and J 7 bases, with 10 bases left between them. This CDR3 is 13 amino acids long. The CDR3 DNA follows: TGTGCCAGCAGCTTTAGTGGGGCCCAGCCCCAGCATTTT. As protein: CASSFSGAQPQHF.

The CDR3 loop reads CASSLWGGSYGYTF. As DNA, the CDR3 is TGTGCCAGCAGCTTGTGGGGGGGAAGCTATGGCTACACCTTC. V and J are TRBV5-4 and TRBJ1-2, with D perhaps matching TRBD1 (5 bases). The CDR3 contains 14 residues. Germline CDR1 reads SGHNT; CDR2 reads YYREEE (reference sequence). Trimming took off 1 base at V and 4 bases at J, with 11 bases between the two ends.

This chain connects TRBV7-9 to TRBJ1-5; TRBD1 might be the D (6 bases). The V gene lost 4 bases and the J gene lost 2 bases, with 12 bases spanning the gap. Germline V gives CDR1 SEHNR, CDR2 FQNEAQ (reference sequence). The CDR3 is 15 residues long. The CDR3 DNA reads as TGTGCCAGCAGCTCCAACAGGGTTGGCAATCAGCCCCAGCATTTT. It specifies CASSSNRVGNQPQHF.

The sample holds a few counts of this clone. CDR3 residues: CASRLQGSYNEQFF. CDR3 bases: TGCGCCAGCAGGTTGCAGGGTTCCTACAATGAGCAGTTCTTC. V and J are TRBV5-1 and TRBJ2-1, with D perhaps matching TRBD1 (5 bases). Germline V gene lookup returns CDR1 SGHRS and CDR2 YFSETQ. The CDR3 extends over 14 amino acids. V lost 5 bases and J lost 1, with 10 bases in between.

V is TRBV5-6 and J is TRBJ2-3; D ambiguous. Per the germline V gene, CDR1 is SGHDT and CDR2 is YYEEEE. Trimming stripped 4 bases from V and 5 bases from J, with 8 bases between. The CDR3 is 12 residues long. CDR3 sequence reads: CASSIEEDTQYF. The CDR3 nucleotides read TGTGCCAGCAGCATCGAGGAAGATACGCAGTATTTT.

This chain connects TRBV24-1 to TRBJ2-3; TRBD1 agrees at 7 bases. V lost 3 bases to trimming and J lost 3 bases; unmatched junction nucleotides: 8. The germline gives CDR1 KGHDR, CDR2 SFDVKD. The CDR3 has 16 residues. CDR3 DNA: TGTGCCACCAGTGATCCTACAGGGGAAACGACAGATACGCAGTATTTT. It translates to CATSDPTGETTDTQYF.

The rearrangement uses TRBV6-5 and TRBJ2-2; D remains unclear. Germline V lookup: CDR1 MNHEY, CDR2 SVGAGI. This CDR3 contains 13 residues. V was trimmed by 2 bases and J by 7 bases, leaving 8 bases between them. The CDR3 is CASSYGSIGELFF. DNA of the CDR3: TGTGCCAGCAGTTACGGTAGTATCGGGGAGCTGTTTTTT.

Details on this clone: Other DNA variants within this sample encode the same CDR3. This rearrangement joins TRBV3-1 (or the pseudogene TRBV3-2) to TRBJ1-3; D remains unclear. V was cut by 4 bases and J by 0 bases, with 10 bases left in between. The length of the CDR3 is 15 residues. Per the germline V gene, CDR1 is LGHDT and CDR2 is YNNKEL (reference sequence). This chain's CDR3 is CASSPPGLSGNTIYF. In nucleotides, the CDR3 is TGTGCCAGCAGCCCGCCAGGTCTCTCTGGAAACACCATATATTTT.

The genes are TRBV5-8 and TRBJ2-1; 10 positions agree with TRBD2. The V and J ends lost 0 bases and 5 bases, in that order; junction bases with no gene match: 5. CDR3 length: 16 amino acids. Germline lookup yields CDR1 SGHTS and CDR2 YDEGEE. CDR3 residues: CASSLAGLAGDNEQFF. The DNA of the CDR3 is TGTGCCAGCAGCTTGGCCGGCCTAGCGGGGGACAATGAGCAGTTCTTC. The whole variable domain, remainder taken from reference TRBV5-8 and TRBJ2-1, is EAGVTQSPTHLIKTRGQQATLRCSPISGHTSVYWYQQALGLGLQFLLWYDEGEERNRGNFPPRFSGRQFPNYSSELNVNALELEDSALYLCASSLAGLAGDNEQFFGPGTRLTVL.

This chain joins TRBV3-1 (or the pseudogene TRBV3-2) and TRBJ2-5, with 11 bases fitting TRBD2. The germline V gene has CDR1 LGHDT and CDR2 YNNKEL (reference sequence). J lost 2 bases, V lost 4 bases, and 9 bases had no gene match. CDR3 length: 17 amino acids. The CDR3 is CASSLPRVAGGQETQYF. CDR3 nucleotides: TGTGCCAGCAGCCTCCCCCGGGTAGCGGGGGGGCAAGAGACCCAGTACTTC.

This chain uses TRBV9 with TRBJ2-1; D might be TRBD1 (5 bases). The V gene's germline CDR1 is SGDLS and CDR2 YYNGEE. V was shortened by 3 bases and J by 1 base, with 20 bases between the two germline ends. CDR3 length: 18 amino acids. CDR3 bases: TGTGCCAGCAGCGCCTCCACTCCCAACAGGTGGTCCTACAATGAGCAGTTCTTC. This encodes CASSASTPNRWSYNEQFF. The full variable domain, its missing parts supplied by reference TRBV9 and TRBJ2-1, is DSGVTQTPKHLITATGQRVTLRCSPRSGDLSVYWYQQSLDQGLQFLIQYYNGEERAKGNILERFSAQQFPDLHSELNLSSLELGDSALYFCASSASTPNRWSYNEQFFGPGTRLTVL.

The chain uses TRBV6-5 and TRBJ2-6, with TRBD2 as a possible D gene (5 bases). V was clipped by 2 bases and J by 0 bases, with 5 bases between them. CDR1 MNHEY and CDR2 SVGAGI come from the germline V gene. The CDR3 is 15 amino acids. This chain's CDR3 is CASSYGSSGANVLTF. The CDR3 nucleotides are TGTGCCAGCAGTTACGGGAGCTCTGGGGCCAACGTCCTGACTTTC.

This clone was detected only once. This chain links TRBV15 with TRBJ2-7, with 10 bases lining up with TRBD1. CDR3 length equals 15 residues. J lost 7 bases, V lost 0 bases, and 6 bases had no gene match. From germline, CDR1 is LNHNV and CDR2 YYDKDF (reference sequence). CDR3 amino acids: CATSREGTGDDEQYF. The CDR3 bases are TGTGCCACCAGCAGAGAAGGGACAGGGGACGATGAGCAGTACTTC.